This record looks at one TCR beta chain sequence and its context. The antigen remains unidentified. These data come from a study of siplizumab effects on memory and regulatory T cells. General study findings and limits: Relative to controls at more than 25%, mappable alloreactive CD4+ clones exhibited a mean Treg-derived proportion of less than 70% with siplizumab.

CDR3 size: 15 residues. The germline V gene encodes CDR1 SGDLS and CDR2 YYNGEE. The trim removed 3 bases at V and 4 bases at J, leaving 8 bases unmatched. Sequencing used immunoSEQ multiplex PCR; TCRdb keeps in-frame clones, though not all of them. The sample lists some 100,000 clones; about nine tenths were seen once. The V and J genes are TRBV9 and TRBJ2-3, with TRBD2 identical over 7 bases. This receptor was taken from a human donor in good health. Sequencing used non-Treg CD4+ T cells sorted from blood. DNA for the CDR3: TGTGCCAGCAGCGACACCGGGGGGTTCCCAGATACGCAGTATTTT. This sequence encodes CASSDTGGFPDTQYF.